This passage covers 2 T cell receptor beta chains from one sample sequenced in a study of Ad26.COV2.S vaccination and SARS-CoV-2 variants. Generated by immunoSEQ multiplex PCR, the TCRdb table keeps only in-frame clones and is missing some. The sample carries 180,000 or so clones, approximately 90% recorded once. This specimen consisted of peripheral blood, obtained after recovery from COVID-19. These receptors were obtained from a human donor who had recovered from COVID-19.

Ten or more counts support this clone. The rearrangement joins TRBV12-3 or TRBV12-4 to TRBJ2-3; no definite D call. This CDR3 has 13 residues. The germline V and J ends were trimmed by 6 bases and 1 base, with 8 bases remaining between them. The CDR3 region is CASRRVGTDTQYF. DNA of the CDR3: TGTGCCAGCAGGAGAGTAGGCACAGATACGCAGTATTTT.

The chain is built from TRBV7-9 and TRBJ2-7, with 15 positions matching TRBD2. Germline CDR1 and CDR2: SEHNR and FQNEAQ (reference sequence). There are 18 residues in the CDR3. With 4 bases clipped from V and 0 bases from J, the junction kept 7 bases outside the gene matches. The CDR3 bases are TGTGCCAGCAGCTCCGGGACTAGCGGGAGGTGGGACTCCTACGAGCAGTACTTC. This translates into CASSSGTSGRWDSYEQYF.